This TCR beta chain originates from a study of blood T cell repertoires in COVID-19. CDR3 size: 12 residues. The V gene's germline CDR1 is SQVTM and CDR2 ANQGSEA. Deletions cut 8 bases from V and 1 base from J, with 11 bases between. Original handling: Reference gene primers were amplified, and this amplification served to estimate nucleated cell counts. Some clones are missing from TCRdb's copy, which holds only in-frame ones; the method was immunoSEQ multiplex PCR. For V, J and clone size, that table is used; D and trimming come from the DNA. Of more than 150,000 clones detected, about 86% appear once; the ten largest clones hold 20%.

The sample comprised peripheral blood. The rearrangement uses TRBV29-1 and TRBJ1-1; D possibly corresponds to TRBD1 (6 bases). This receptor was taken from a man between 65 and 79 years old with active or convalescent COVID-19. The DNA for the CDR3 is TGCAGCTTCGGACAGACGAACACTGAAGCTTTCTTT. Its translation is CSFGQTNTEAFF.